One and the same sample provided the 21 T cell receptor beta chains below, sequenced in a study of tumor and adjacent non-tumor tissue in lung cancer. Three rounds of nested PCR, following a modified ARM-PCR protocol, produced the TCRbeta library. TCRdb recomputed calls from the multiplex PCR reads with MiXCR, one row per CDR3 protein. The sample has fewer than 45,000 distinct CDR3 sequences, 60% to 65% seen once; the top ten hold around 19%. RNA was extracted from bulk tissue without any cell sorting. This non-tumor lung sample came from over 3 cm beyond the tumor edge. Material for sequencing was distant non-tumor lung tissue. The receptors stem from a woman aged 40 to 49 with non-small cell lung cancer.

This clonotype is a singleton in its sample. The V call is TRBV6-5, the J call TRBJ1-1; no firm D call. The CDR3 has 13 residues. Trimming took 9 bases from V and 13 from J, leaving 24 bases between them. Looked up from germline, CDR1 is MNHEY and CDR2 is SVGAGI. CDR3 residues: CASSNGPARGDFF. CDR3 sequence (DNA): TGTGCCAGTAGCAATGGGCCAGCTCGAGGAGATTTCTTT.

The V and J genes are TRBV20-1 and TRBJ2-1; unclear D gene. This CDR3 is built from 11 residues. Germline V lookup: CDR1 DFQATT, CDR2 SNEGSKA (reference sequence). Trimming pared 3 bases from V and 8 bases from J, leaving 8 bases between. The CDR3, as DNA: TGCAGTGCTAGGTGGTACTATGAGCAGTTCTTC. It codes for CSARWYYEQFF.

This clonotype occurred a few times. Being one base from a much bigger clone, this may be a read error. The CDR3: CPSSYSPWGSYEQYF. The DNA of the CDR3 is TGTCCCAGCAGTTACTCTCCGTGGGGCTCCTACGAGCAGTACTTC. V gene TRBV6-5 combines with J gene TRBJ2-7; no reliable D call. CDR1 and CDR2 (germline): MNHEY, SVGAGI. The CDR3 is 15 residues long.

Notes on this clonotype: This is likely a read error, given that the CDR3 carries no conserved phenylalanine or tryptophan at its end. This chain joins TRBV11-2 and TRBJ2-3; 7 bases line up with TRBD2. Per germline, CDR1 SGHAT and CDR2 FQNNGV. This CDR3 region has 15 residues. In nucleotides, the CDR3 is TGTGTCAGCAGCTTAGGGACTACCGGGACAGATACGCAGTATTCT. It yields the protein CVSSLGTTGTDTQYS.

This rearrangement joins TRBV10-2 to TRBJ2-7; a possible D gene is TRBD2 (5 bases). Germline CDR1 and CDR2: WSHSY and SAAADI. With 2 bases removed from V and 7 bases from J, the gap between germline ends came to 21 bases. This CDR3 has 16 amino acids. CDR3 sequence (DNA): TGCGCCAGCAGTGAGAAGGCACCCATTTTAGCGTATGAGCAGTACTTC. Its protein product is CASSEKAPILAYEQYF.

Points on this clonotype: Germline is not matched at one junction end, which may reflect a read error. The J gene is TRBJ2-1, the V gene TRBV20-1; 8 nucleotides agree with TRBD2. The V gene's germline CDR1 is DFQATT and CDR2 SNEGSKA (reference sequence). The CDR3 consists of 14 residues. CDR3 coding DNA: TGCAGTACTAGAGATATTGGCGGGAGGTATGAGGAGTTCTTC. It codes for CSTRDIGGRYEEFF.

Details on this clonotype: Germline and junction disagree at one end, which may indicate a read error. The chain uses TRBV11-2 and TRBJ2-6; perhaps TRBD1 as D (5 bases). Germline V gene sequence: CDR1 SGHAT, CDR2 FQNNGV. The CDR3 extends over 16 amino acids. Here the CDR3 DNA reads TGTGCCAGCAGCTGGTCAGACCTCTCTGGGGCCAACCTTCTGGCTTTC. Protein: CASSWSDLSGANLLAF. Drawing the rest from reference TRBV11-2 and TRBJ2-6, the complete variable domain is EAGVAQSPRYKIIEKRQSVAFWCNPISGHATLYWYQQILGQGPKLLIQFQNNGVVDDSQLPKDRFSAERLKGVDSTLKIQPAKLEDSAVYLCASSWSDLSGANLLAFGAGSRLTVL.

The count of this clonotype is one. The rearrangement uses TRBV20-1 and TRBJ2-1; D uncertain. Germline CDR1 DFQATT, CDR2 SNEGSKA (reference sequence). The CDR3 sequence is 11 residues long. V gave up 3 bases and J gave up 5 bases, with 5 bases separating them. The CDR3 DNA follows: TGCAGTGCTAGGAAGGACAATGAGCAGTTCTTC. This gives the protein CSARKDNEQFF.

Of note for this clonotype: Germline is not matched at one junction end, which may reflect a read error. The CDR3 coding sequence is TGTTCCAGTAACAGGGGATTGACTAGCGGGGGCGATGAGCAGTTCTTC. Translation: CSSNRGLTSGGDEQFF. The chain combines TRBV6-5 with TRBJ2-1; 12 positions agree with TRBD2. Germline CDR1 reads MNHEY; CDR2 reads SVGAGI. CDR3 length equals 16 residues.

To note about this clonotype: A junction end diverges from the germline sequence, so it may reflect a read error. The chain uses TRBV12-3 or TRBV12-4 and TRBJ1-1; D may be TRBD1 (6 bases). The CDR3 runs to 13 residues. CDR3 bases: TGTGGCGGCAAAAGGGATCAGGGGACTGAAGCCTTCTTT. Translated, it gives CGGKRDQGTEAFF.

This clonotype was seen ten or more times. This chain uses TRBV29-1 with TRBJ2-6; D call uncertain. The germline V and J ends were trimmed by 2 bases and 0 bases, with 11 bases remaining between them. Germline CDR1 is SQVTM and CDR2 is ANQGSEA. The length of the CDR3 is 16 residues. For the CDR3, the DNA is TGCAGCGTTGAAATCTACGGACCCTCTGGGGCCAACGTCCTGACTTTC. It is translated as CSVEIYGPSGANVLTF. The entire variable domain, with the rest obtained from reference TRBV29-1 and TRBJ2-6, is as follows: SAVISQKPSRDICQRGTSLTIQCQVDSQVTMMFWYRQQPGQSLTLIATANQGSEATYESGFVIDKFPISRPNLTFSTLTVSNMSPEDSSIYLCSVEIYGPSGANVLTFGAGSRLTVL.

This clonotype was recorded many times. The chain uses TRBV4-2 and TRBJ2-3, with TRBD1 identical over 7 bases. The CDR3 has 19 residues. Germline assignment: CDR1 LGHNA and CDR2 YNFKEQ. J lost 0 bases, V lost 3 bases, and 15 bases had no gene match. The CDR3 DNA sequence: TGTGCCAGCAGCCATCTCGCGCACACGGGACAGTCTAGCACAGATACGCAGTATTTT. Its translation: CASSHLAHTGQSSTDTQYF.

Turning to this clonotype: One end of the junction does not line up with germline, which may come from a read error. This chain uses TRBV11-2 with TRBJ2-3; D gene unclear. The CDR3 sequence is 14 residues long. Per germline, CDR1 SGHAT and CDR2 FQNNGV. For the CDR3, the DNA is TGTGCCTGCAGCCCTTTAGGCGCGGCAGATACGCAGTATTTT. This codes for CACSPLGAADTQYF.

Note on this clonotype: Relative to the germline gene, one junction end is altered; a read error may explain this. The chain combines TRBV11-2 with TRBJ2-1; 10 positions agree with TRBD2. Germline CDR1 is SGHAT and CDR2 is FQNNGV. CDR3 length: 18 amino acids. The CDR3 DNA reads as TGTGCCAGTAGCTCGCACATCGTAGCTAGCGGGGGACTAAGGGAGCAGTTCTTC. This sequence encodes CASSSHIVASGGLREQFF.

This clonotype occurred many times. The chain uses TRBV30 and TRBJ2-3; 13 bases map to TRBD2. There are 16 residues in the CDR3. Trimming at V came to 3 bases and at J to 0 bases, leaving 3 bases not matched to a gene. CDR1 and CDR2 from the germline V gene are GTSNPN and SVGIG (reference sequence). The DNA for the CDR3 is TGTGCCTGGAGCTTGGGACTAGCGGGGAGCACAGATACGCAGTATTTT. As protein: CAWSLGLAGSTDTQYF.

Of note for this clonotype: At one of its ends the junction is not consistent with the germline gene, which may arise from a read error. The V and J genes are TRBV11-3 and TRBJ2-1; the D is unclear. CDR3 length: 15 residues. Germline CDR1 SGHNT, CDR2 YENEEA. CDR3 nucleotide sequence: TGTGCCAGCAACTTAGGGCCTGGGGTCAACAATGAGCAGTTCTTC. This gives the protein CASNLGPGVNNEQFF.

This chain connects TRBV12-3 or TRBV12-4 to TRBJ1-4; no clear D. V was shortened by 8 bases and J by 7 bases, with 14 bases between the two germline ends. The CDR3 has 13 residues. The CDR3 sequence: CASQEGWGEKLFF. For the CDR3, the DNA is TGTGCCAGCCAAGAGGGCTGGGGTGAAAAACTGTTTTTT.

This clonotype was recorded many times. The J gene is TRBJ2-5, the V gene TRBV4-1, with TRBD2 as a possible D gene (6 bases). CDR1 is MGHRA and CDR2 is YSYEKL in the germline V gene. The CDR3 runs to 13 residues. V was pared by 2 bases and J by 4 bases, with 8 bases between. CDR3 DNA sequence: TGCGCCAGCAGCCAATGGCGGGGAGAGACCCAGTACTTC. Translating gives CASSQWRGETQYF.

This clonotype is labeled medium-sized. The V gene is TRBV11-2, the J gene TRBJ2-1; 11 bases fit TRBD2. The V segment lost 4 bases and the J segment 2 bases; nucleotides outside the gene matches: 1. The germline gives CDR1 SGHAT, CDR2 FQNNGV. The CDR3 consists of 15 residues. In nucleotides, the CDR3 is TGTGCCAGCAGCTCACTAGCGGGGGCCTACAATGAGCAGTTCTTC. This gives the protein CASSSLAGAYNEQFF.

Regarding this clonotype: This may arise from a read error, as a much more abundant clone is one base away. This chain joins TRBV7-9 and TRBJ2-3, with 7 bases that match TRBD1. Germline CDR1 is SEHNR and CDR2 is FQNEAQ (reference sequence). The J segment lost 6 bases and the V segment lost 5 bases, leaving 14 bases of the junction unmatched. The CDR3 has 16 amino acids. The CDR3 reads CASSTQLTGLGDTQYF. Written as DNA, the CDR3 is TGTGCCAGCAGCACCCAACTGACAGGGTTGGGTGATACGCAGTATTTT.

To note about this clonotype: Here the CDR3 omits its conserved ending phenylalanine or tryptophan, so a read error is the likely source. V and J are TRBV6-5 and TRBJ1-2; TRBD1 matches 7 bases. The germline V gene encodes CDR1 MNHEY and CDR2 SVGAGI. The length of the CDR3 is 15 residues. The CDR3 loop is CTSSYSRGQIYGYTS. The CDR3 coding sequence is TGTACCAGCAGTTACTCTAGGGGACAGATCTATGGCTACACCTCC.